Shown below are 27 T cell receptor beta chains from a single sample sequenced in a study of blood T cell repertoires in COVID-19. TCRdb's table, derived via immunoSEQ multiplex PCR, lists solely in-frame clones and lacks some. Of approximately 140,000 clones listed, about 86% are singletons. Sequencing was done on a sample of peripheral blood. These receptor sequences come from a man in his sixties or seventies with acute or convalescent COVID-19.

V usage is TRBV7-2 and J usage is TRBJ2-3, with D unresolved. The CDR3 runs 14 residues. Trimming pared 5 bases from V and 2 bases from J, leaving 11 bases between. Germline CDR1 SGHTA, CDR2 FQGNSA. The CDR3 nucleotides read TGTGCCAGCAGCCCACGACTCGCCACAGATACGCAGTATTTT. Protein sequence: CASSPRLATDTQYF.

The rearrangement links TRBV5-5 to TRBJ2-7, with 7 positions matching TRBD1. The CDR3 is made up of 15 amino acids. CDR1 is SGHKS and CDR2 is YYEKEE in the germline V gene (reference sequence). The V gene end was trimmed by 1 base and the J gene end by 2 bases; junction bases not matched to a gene: 6. CDR3 sequence reads: CASSLFWTGAYEQYF. The CDR3 DNA follows: TGTGCCAGCAGCTTGTTCTGGACAGGAGCCTACGAGCAGTACTTC.

The V call is TRBV12-3 or TRBV12-4, the J call TRBJ2-1; TRBD2 matches at 8 bases. V gave up 10 bases and J gave up 8 bases; unmatched junction bases: 10. This CDR3 contains 13 residues. Here the CDR3 reads CATRKREYDEQFF. The DNA of the CDR3 is TGTGCCACCCGTAAGCGGGAGTACGATGAGCAGTTCTTC.

This clone has a single count. The DNA of the CDR3 is TGTGCCAGCAGCGATCCAGGCGCTGCAGGGCCCCAGCATTTT. It yields the protein CASSDPGAAGPQHF. The gene calls are TRBV7-8 and TRBJ1-5; D is ambiguous. This CDR3 comprises 14 residues. Per the germline V gene, CDR1 is SGHVS and CDR2 is FQNEAQ. The ends were cut back, 5 bases at V and 9 bases at J, with 17 bases in the middle. Together with reference TRBV7-8 and TRBJ1-5, the CDR3 gives the full variable domain: GAGVSQSPRYKVAKRGQDVALRCDPISGHVSLFWYQQALGQGPEFLTYFQNEAQLDKSGLPSDRFFAERPEGSVSTLKIQRTQQEDSAVYLCASSDPGAAGPQHFGDGTRLSIL.

This clone was seen just once. The rearrangement uses TRBV21-1 and TRBJ2-5; no check of the table's D call, TRBD2, against the DNA was made. TRBV21-1 is designated a pseudogene. This CDR3 has 14 amino acids. The CDR3 bases are TGTGCCAGCAGCAAAGAAGGAGGGATGGAGACCCAGTACTTC. The encoded protein is CASSKEGGMETQYF.

This chain links TRBV28 with TRBJ1-1; 9 bases fit TRBD1. Germline trimming cut 7 bases from V and 11 bases from J; bases unmatched to any gene: 14. The CDR3 extends over 14 amino acids. Germline values: CDR1 MDHEN, CDR2 SYDVKM. The CDR3 is CASTLLPGQGSAFF. The CDR3 coding sequence is TGTGCCAGCACCTTACTCCCGGGACAGGGTTCGGCTTTCTTT.

The gene calls are TRBV6-6 and TRBJ2-3, with 8 bases that match TRBD2. With V trimmed by 4 bases and J by 5 bases, 11 bases remained unmatched. The CDR3 has 16 residues. Germline V CDR1 and CDR2: MNHNY, SVGAGI (reference sequence). CDR3 region: CASSSTSAGGGDTQYF. The CDR3 region has the DNA TGTGCCAGCAGTTCGACTAGCGCCGGAGGAGGAGATACGCAGTATTTT.

This clone is a singleton in its sample. This sequence joins TRBV4-3 and TRBJ1-6; D is possibly TRBD1 (5 bases). V lost 0 bases to trimming and J lost 14 bases, with 14 bases between them. The CDR3 is 14 residues long. Germline V gene sequence: CDR1 LGHNA, CDR2 YSLEER. This chain's CDR3 is CASSQDRWGKALHF. CDR3 sequence (DNA): TGCGCCAGCAGCCAAGATCGTTGGGGCAAGGCCCTCCACTTT.

V gene TRBV5-1 combines with J gene TRBJ1-1, with a possible D match to TRBD1 (5 bases). The germline CDR1 and CDR2 sequences are SGHRS and YFSETQ. The CDR3 runs to 13 residues. V lost 4 bases to trimming and J lost 3 bases, with 10 bases between them. The CDR3 DNA reads TGCGCCAGCAGCCCGACAGCCGACACTGAAGCTTTCTTT. This codes for CASSPTADTEAFF.

V usage is TRBV19 and J usage is TRBJ2-5; 10 bases line up with TRBD2. From germline, CDR1 is LNHDA and CDR2 SQIVND (reference sequence). Unmatched junction bases numbered 8, after V lost 5 bases and J lost 5 bases. This CDR3 spans 15 amino acids. CDR3 sequence (DNA): TGTGCCAGTAGTCTAGCGGGAGTGGGGCGGGAGACCCAGTACTTC. This encodes CASSLAGVGRETQYF.

This chain connects TRBV29-1 to TRBJ2-4; 8 nucleotides align to TRBD1. The CDR3 consists of 15 residues. Germline values: CDR1 SQVTM, CDR2 ANQGSEA. V was pared by 6 bases and J by 3 bases, with 10 bases of the junction left unmatched. CDR3 nucleotides: TGCAGCGTAAGATCCGGACAGGGTGGCAAAAACATTCAGTACTTC. Its translation is CSVRSGQGGKNIQYF.

The J gene is TRBJ2-1, the V gene TRBV13; possibly TRBD1 for D (6 bases). The CDR3 totals 15 residues. V was trimmed by 1 base and J by 4 bases, leaving 11 bases between them. Germline V gene lookup returns CDR1 PRHDT and CDR2 FYEKMQ (reference sequence). This chain's CDR3 is CASSLEQGLYNEQFF. CDR3 sequence (DNA): TGTGCCAGCAGCTTAGAACAGGGCCTTTACAATGAGCAGTTCTTC.

The chain combines TRBV10-2 with TRBJ2-1; 8 nucleotides match TRBD2. This CDR3 region has 16 residues. Trimming at V came to 2 bases and at J to 7 bases, leaving 10 bases not matched to a gene. CDR1 WSHSY and CDR2 SAAADI come from the germline V gene. The CDR3 DNA reads TGCGCCAGCAGTGAGCGAGCGGGAGTGAGTTTGAATGAGCAGTTCTTC. Protein: CASSERAGVSLNEQFF.

The chain recombines TRBV6-5 with TRBJ2-7, with TRBD2 matching over 9 bases. V lost 2 bases to trimming and J lost 3 bases; unmatched junction nucleotides: 8. CDR1 and CDR2 from the germline V gene are MNHEY and SVGAGI. This CDR3 is 16 amino acids long. The CDR3 DNA reads TGTGCCAGCAGTTACGGGGGTAGCGGGAGTTTCTACGAGCAGTACTTC. Translation gives CASSYGGSGSFYEQYF.

The chain joins TRBV3-1 (or the pseudogene TRBV3-2) to TRBJ2-3, with TRBD2 matching 13 bases. The CDR3 spans 16 residues. Germline V gene data show CDR1 as LGHDT and CDR2 as YNNKEL (reference sequence). V shed 4 bases and J 1 base; nucleotides not matched to a gene: 2. The CDR3 spells CASSLGLAGRTDTQYF. DNA of the CDR3: TGTGCCAGCAGCCTGGGACTAGCGGGGCGCACAGATACGCAGTATTTT.

This rearrangement joins TRBV4-2 to TRBJ1-2, with D tentatively TRBD1 (6 bases). CDR3 size: 15 residues. V lost 2 bases, J lost 4 bases, and 14 bases lay in between. CDR1 and CDR2 (germline): LGHNA, YNFKEQ. The CDR3 nucleotides read TGTGCCAGCAGCCAATCACCAGGGGAGAGCTATGGCTACACCTTC. Amino acid sequence: CASSQSPGESYGYTF.

This rearrangement joins TRBV11-3 to TRBJ2-3, with 14 bases identical to TRBD2. V shed 5 bases, J shed 6 bases, and the junction held 4 bases outside the gene matches. CDR3 size: 15 residues. CDR1 is SGHNT and CDR2 is YENEEA in the germline V gene. The CDR3 DNA is TGTGCCAGCAGCGACCGGACTAGCGGGAGGGATACGCAGTATTTT. It encodes CASSDRTSGRDTQYF.

This chain uses TRBV15 with TRBJ2-3; D is perhaps TRBD1 (5 bases). Germline-derived CDR1 and CDR2 are LNHNV and YYDKDF (reference sequence). V was trimmed by 0 bases and J by 4 bases, leaving 8 bases between them. The CDR3 length is 14 residues. This chain's CDR3 is CATSRDKGADTQYF. CDR3 in DNA: TGTGCCACCAGCAGAGATAAAGGGGCAGATACGCAGTATTTT.

V and J are TRBV5-1 and TRBJ2-1; 12 nucleotides agree with TRBD1. CDR3 size: 18 residues. V lost 4 bases to trimming and J lost 5 bases; unmatched junction nucleotides: 13. Germline CDR1 and CDR2: SGHRS and YFSETQ. The CDR3 nucleotides read TGCGCCAGCAGCCAGACCCGGGACAGGGGGCGAGGTGACAATGAGCAGTTCTTC. Its translation is CASSQTRDRGRGDNEQFF.

This clone has only one observation. The chain recombines TRBV28 with TRBJ1-2, with no clear D. The germline CDR1 and CDR2 sequences are MDHEN and SYDVKM. The CDR3 has 11 residues. V was cut by 8 bases and J by 4 bases, with 8 bases left in between. CDR3 sequence reads: CASENFYGYTF. Written as DNA, the CDR3 is TGTGCCAGCGAGAATTTCTATGGCTACACCTTC.

The chain couples TRBV4-2 to TRBJ1-2; 7 bases line up with TRBD1. Germline CDR1 LGHNA, CDR2 YNFKEQ. The CDR3 runs 15 residues. Trimming at V came to 3 bases and at J to 4 bases, leaving 8 bases not matched to a gene. CDR3 residues: CASSQSGTAVYGYTF. The CDR3 nucleotides are TGTGCCAGCAGCCAGTCCGGGACAGCTGTCTATGGCTACACCTTC.

This chain connects TRBV28 to TRBJ2-5; 12 bases line up with TRBD1. The CDR3 is 17 amino acids. Germline assignment: CDR1 MDHEN and CDR2 SYDVKM. V was pared by 3 bases and J by 5 bases, with 10 bases of the junction left unmatched. CDR3 region: CASSLASGTGGGETQYF. The DNA for the CDR3 is TGTGCCAGCAGTTTGGCCTCCGGGACAGGGGGCGGCGAGACCCAGTACTTC. The whole variable domain, filled in from reference TRBV28 and TRBJ2-5, reads DVKVTQSSRYLVKRTGEKVFLECVQDMDHENMFWYRQDPGLGLRLIYFSYDVKMKEKGDIPEGYSVSREKKERFSLILESASTNQTSMYLCASSLASGTGGGETQYFGPGTRLLVL.

V is TRBV12-3 or TRBV12-4 and J is TRBJ1-1; D not resolved. CDR3 size: 13 residues. V was pared by 1 base and J by 6 bases, with 9 bases between. The CDR3 loop is CASSLGAKSEAFF. DNA of the CDR3: TGTGCCAGCAGTTTAGGAGCCAAGTCTGAAGCTTTCTTT.

The chain employs TRBV6-5 and TRBJ2-3; 10 bases align to TRBD2. Germline CDR1 and CDR2: MNHEY and SVGAGI. The V gene end was trimmed by 2 bases and the J gene end by 6 bases; junction bases not matched to a gene: 2. The CDR3 is 14 amino acids. The CDR3 DNA reads as TGTGCCAGCAGTTACCAGCGGGAGGGGGATACGCAGTATTTT. This translates into CASSYQREGDTQYF.

J is TRBJ2-3 and V is TRBV4-1; TRBD2 matches at 7 bases. V dropped 0 bases and J dropped 2; count of bases not matched to a gene: 8. The germline V gene has CDR1 MGHRA and CDR2 YSYEKL. The CDR3 runs to 17 residues. CDR3 DNA sequence: TGCGCCAGCAGCCAAGATGGGGACTATCCCTCCACAGATACGCAGTATTTT. It specifies CASSQDGDYPSTDTQYF.

This sequence joins TRBV27 and TRBJ2-3; a weak D match, TRBD2 (6 bases). V shed 6 bases and J shed 10 bases, with 20 bases lying between them. CDR3 length: 14 residues. Germline V gene data show CDR1 as MNHEY and CDR2 as SMNVEV (reference sequence). The CDR3 nucleotides are TGTGCCAGCAGGCTCGCCGGGACTTTTATTGCGCAGTATTTT. Protein: CASRLAGTFIAQYF.

The table lists this clone with a few counts. This sequence joins TRBV6-5 and TRBJ1-2, with D perhaps TRBD1 (5 bases). The CDR3 consists of 12 residues. Trimming took 7 bases from V and 2 from J, leaving 8 bases between them. Germline CDR1 MNHEY, CDR2 SVGAGI. The CDR3, as DNA: TGTGCCAGCACCGACAGCAACTATGGCTACACCTTC. Translation: CASTDSNYGYTF.